Listed below are T cell receptor beta chains from one sample, sequenced in a study of blood T cell repertoires in COVID-19. Clones were sequenced by immunoSEQ multiplex PCR, and TCRdb holds only the in-frame ones, with some missing. The data show tens of thousands of clones, about 70% seen once. The sequenced sample was peripheral blood. The receptor source for this set is a man in his 60s with acute or convalescent COVID-19. Both conserved end residues are part of each CDR3. A D gene is named only where the DNA matches it firmly. Size is stated for part of the rows, as once, few or many counts, or as a class when the clone is expanded.

j_gene,v_gene,d_gene,abundance,CDR3nt,CDR3aa
TRBJ2-2,TRBV4-2,TRBD2,.,TGTGCCAGCAGCCAAGAGGATAAGGCTAGCGGGTGGAGCGGGGAGCTGTTTTTT,CASSQEDKASGWSGELFF
TRBJ2-5,TRBV2,TRBD2,.,TGTGCCAGCAGTCCGGGACTAGCGGGAGGCGGGGAGACCCAGTACTTC,CASSPGLAGGGETQYF
TRBJ2-2,TRBV7-7,.,.,TGTGCCAGCAGCCCGTCGGGACAGAACACCGGGGAGCTGTTTTTT,CASSPSGQNTGELFF
TRBJ1-1,TRBV5-1,TRBD1,few,TGCGCCAGCAAGGAGGGCACAGGGGAGAGAACTGAAGCTTTCTTT,CASKEGTGERTEAFF
TRBJ1-6,TRBV7-9,.,once,TGTGCCAGCAGCTTAGACCATTATCAGGGTGGACCCCTCCACTTT,CASSLDHYQGGPLHF
TRBJ2-3,TRBV5-1,TRBD2,.,TGCGCCAGCAGCTTGTTATCCGGGGGGGCATCAGATACGCAGTATTTT,CASSLLSGGASDTQYF
TRBJ1-2,TRBV29-1,.,.,TGCAGCGTTGACGGTGGAGGGGATCTGTATGGCTACACCTTC,CSVDGGGDLYGYTF
TRBJ2-3,TRBV5-1,TRBD2,.,TGCGCCAGCAGCCCCATTAGCGGGGCCGGCACAGATACGCAGTATTTT,CASSPISGAGTDTQYF
TRBJ1-1,TRBV20-1,.,.,TGCAGTGCTAGTACGCAGGGGTTATTGGGCACTGAAGCTTTCTTT,CSASTQGLLGTEAFF
TRBJ2-2,TRBV5-4,TRBD2,large,TGTGCCAGCAGCCCTGGGGCCCTAGCGGGGGGCGGGGAGCTGTTTTTT,CASSPGALAGGGELFF
TRBJ2-3,TRBV6-5,.,once,TGTGCCAGCACCGGTAGATCAGATACGCAGTATTTT,CASTGRSDTQYF
TRBJ2-6,TRBV18,.,.,TGTGCCAGCTCACCCCGCTCTGGGGCCAACGTCCTGACTTTC,CASSPRSGANVLTF
TRBJ2-7,TRBV4-1,TRBD1,.,TGCGCCAGCAGCCATGACAGGGGTAACGAGCAGTACTTC,CASSHDRGNEQYF
TRBJ2-5,TRBV6-5,TRBD2,.,TGTGCCAGCAGTTACACATCTCGGGGGGCCCAGTACTTC,CASSYTSRGAQYF
TRBJ1-3,TRBV11-2,.,.,TGTGCCAGCAGCTTAGACAGGGGTGGAAACACCATATATTTT,CASSLDRGGNTIYF
TRBJ2-3,TRBV7-2,.,.,TGTGCCAGCAGCCCCGCGCGAGGCACAGATACGCAGTATTTT,CASSPARGTDTQYF
TRBJ2-4,TRBV14,.,few,TGTGCCAGCAGCCAAGGCCGAGCTTTAGCCAAAAACATTCAGTACTTC,CASSQGRALAKNIQYF
TRBJ2-1,TRBV12-3/TRBV12-4,TRBD2,few,TGTGCCAGCACCTTGGGGGGAGGGGAGCAGTTCTTC,CASTLGGGEQFF
TRBJ1-4,TRBV9,TRBD1,few,TGTGCCGGGGGACAGCTCAATGAAAAACTGTTTTTT,CAGGQLNEKLFF
TRBJ2-1,TRBV28,.,.,TGTGCCAGCAGTTTGGGAGGTTCCTACAATGAGCAGTTCTTC,CASSLGGSYNEQFF
TRBJ1-5,TRBV19,TRBD1,few,TGTGCCAGTAGGCTAACAGGGGGGGACGGTTATAGCAATCAGCCCCAGCATTTT,CASRLTGGDGYSNQPQHF
TRBJ1-1,TRBV6-5,.,few,TGTGCCAGCCTCAGACAGCCCTCCGACACTGAAGCTTTCTTT,CASLRQPSDTEAFF
TRBJ2-7,TRBV29-1,.,.,TGCAGCGTTGAGACTCAGGGGAGTGAGCAGTACTTC,CSVETQGSEQYF
TRBJ2-6,TRBV6-5,.,.,TGTGCCAGCAGGGACTTCTCTGGGGCCAACGTCCTGACTTTC,CASRDFSGANVLTF
TRBJ1-1,TRBV11-2,.,.,TGTGCCAGCAGCAGGACAGACGTGTTTGAAGCTTTCTTT,CASSRTDVFEAFF
TRBJ2-2,TRBV5-1,.,.,TGCGCCAGCAGCTTGGCAGGGTTGGTCACCGGGGAGCTGTTTTTT,CASSLAGLVTGELFF
TRBJ2-2,TRBV5-1,.,once,TGCGCCAGCACCTCCGGCAGGGGAAATTCCGGGGAGCTGTTTTTT,CASTSGRGNSGELFF
TRBJ1-4,TRBV6-5,TRBD1,.,TGTGCCAGCAGCTGGACAGGATCTAATGAAAAACTGTTTTTT,CASSWTGSNEKLFF
TRBJ1-2,TRBV6-5,TRBD1,.,TGTGCCAGCAGGACAAATGCCGGGACAGGGTTCGGCTACACCTTC,CASRTNAGTGFGYTF
TRBJ2-5,TRBV14,.,.,TGTGCCAGCAGCCAAGATAACCAAGAGACCCAGTACTTC,CASSQDNQETQYF
TRBJ2-5,TRBV28,TRBD1,.,TGTGCCAGCAGTTCGGGGACAGGGGGCAGGGAGACCCAGTACTTC,CASSSGTGGRETQYF
TRBJ2-7,TRBV6-5,TRBD1,.,TGTGCCAGCAGTTACGGGACAGGGCAGGTTTCCACCGAGCAGTACTTC,CASSYGTGQVSTEQYF
TRBJ2-3,TRBV28,TRBD2,.,TGTGCCAGCAGTCGGTCTAGCGGGACCTCAGATACGCAGTATTTT,CASSRSSGTSDTQYF
TRBJ1-5,TRBV7-8,.,.,TGTGCCAGCAGCTTTGATGCGGGAGATTATAGCAATCAGCCCCAGCATTTT,CASSFDAGDYSNQPQHF
TRBJ1-4,TRBV7-8,.,.,TGTGCCAGCAGGGGCGGAGGGCTAGGAGAAAAACTGTTTTTT,CASRGGGLGEKLFF
TRBJ1-4,TRBV13,.,.,TGTGCCAGCAGCTTAAGGCGGAATGAAAAACTGTTTTTT,CASSLRRNEKLFF
TRBJ2-4,TRBV30,TRBD2,.,TGTGCCTGGAGTGTATGGACTAGCGGGGCCAAAAACATTCAGTACTTC,CAWSVWTSGAKNIQYF
TRBJ2-3,TRBV30,.,.,TGTGCCTGGAGTTCCCGATCCCAGGGCGTTGGTTTTCGGGATACGCAGTATTTT,CAWSSRSQGVGFRDTQYF
TRBJ2-1,TRBV10-3,.,once,TGTGCCATCAGTGAGAGGGGAAACAATGAGCAGTTCTTC,CAISERGNNEQFF
TRBJ2-2,TRBV12-3/TRBV12-4,TRBD2,.,TGTGCCGGGCGGGAGACGTACACCGGGGAGCTGTTTTTT,CAGRETYTGELFF
TRBJ2-1,TRBV4-2,TRBD2,.,TGTGCCAGCAGCCGATTGGGACTAGCGGAAAACAATGAGCAGTTCTTC,CASSRLGLAENNEQFF
TRBJ2-7,TRBV2,TRBD1,.,TGTGCCAGCATGGCGGCAGGACAGGGTCTAGAGCAGTACTTC,CASMAAGQGLEQYF
TRBJ1-2,TRBV7-2,TRBD1,.,TGTGCCAGCAGCAAAGGACAGGGGAGGTTTGGCTACACCTTC,CASSKGQGRFGYTF
TRBJ2-6,TRBV5-1,.,.,TGCGCCAGCAGCTTTGCGGTAGGGGCCAACGTCCTGACTTTC,CASSFAVGANVLTF
TRBJ1-1,TRBV7-8,TRBD1,.,TGTGCCAGCAGCTCGGACAGGGTGAACACTGAAGCTTTCTTT,CASSSDRVNTEAFF
TRBJ2-4,TRBV10-1,.,once,TGCGCCAGCAGTGATAACAGGGAGAGGGGCAAAAACATTCAGTACTTC,CASSDNRERGKNIQYF
TRBJ2-5,TRBV7-8,.,.,TGTGCCAGCAGCTTCGGGTGGGGGGGCGCCCAAGAGACCCAGTACTTC,CASSFGWGGAQETQYF
TRBJ2-3,TRBV24-1,.,few,TGTGCCACCAGTGATCGCACAGGTTCTAGCACAGATACGCAGTATTTT,CATSDRTGSSTDTQYF
TRBJ2-2,TRBV19,TRBD1,.,TGTGCCAGTAGTTCTCCCGGGACAGGGGACACCGGGGAGCTGTTTTTT,CASSSPGTGDTGELFF
TRBJ1-3,TRBV7-6,.,.,TGTGCCAGCAGCTCCCAGATTGACTCTGGAAACACCATATATTTT,CASSSQIDSGNTIYF
TRBJ2-2,TRBV2,.,.,TGTGCCAGCAGTGCCTTACAAGGAGCCTTGACCGGGGAGCTGTTTTTT,CASSALQGALTGELFF
TRBJ2-5,TRBV11-3,TRBD1,many,TGTGCCAGCAGCCTCGGACAGGGGGCGCAAGAGACCCAGTACTTC,CASSLGQGAQETQYF
TRBJ2-3,TRBV5-1,TRBD2,once,TGCGCCAGCAGCTCGACTAGCGAGAGAAGACTAATCACAGATACGCAGTATTTT,CASSSTSERRLITDTQYF
TRBJ2-7,TRBV2,TRBD1,.,TGTGCCAGCAGATGGGACAGGGAATTTGTCGAGCAGTACTTC,CASRWDREFVEQYF
TRBJ2-5,TRBV19,.,once,TGTGCCAGTAGTATATTTGGCGGAGAGACCCAGTACTTC,CASSIFGGETQYF
TRBJ1-1,TRBV5-4,.,.,TGTGCCAGCAGCTTGGATGGAGGAGGCACTGAAGCTTTCTTT,CASSLDGGGTEAFF
TRBJ2-7,TRBV5-1,.,.,TGCGCCAGCAGCTTTTTGACAGGAGAGGGCTCCGAGCAGTACTTC,CASSFLTGEGSEQYF